A single T cell receptor beta chain is shown here with its context. This specimen comes from a study of control samples from healthy donors and cancer patients. In germline, CDR1 is SGHVS, CDR2 FNYEAQ. This CDR3 comprises 16 residues. The V end was cut by 0 bases, the J end by 2 bases, with 11 bases between. Clones were sequenced by immunoSEQ multiplex PCR, and TCRdb holds only the in-frame ones, with some missing. The sample lists about 120,000 clones; about nine tenths were seen once. This rearrangement joins TRBV7-6 to TRBJ1-3; D may be TRBD1 (5 bases). The sequenced sample was blood. This TCR came from a woman under 30 in good health. The CDR3 DNA reads TGTGCCAGCAGCTTAGCAGGAGTGGGACCTGGAAACACCATATATTTT. Translated, it gives CASSLAGVGPGNTIYF.